This T cell receptor (beta chain) was identified in a study of CD8+CD57+ T cells in acquired aplastic anemia (dated by TCRdb to 2016 to 2019). About the investigation overall: A mean of about 3.2 ug of DNA, ranging from roughly 0.19 to 27.4 ug, was extracted from sorted CD4+ and CD8+ cells. An average of roughly 10 million reads for CD4+ cells and under 12 million reads for CD8+ cells was obtained from healthy donor samples.

What the research found in general, with its limitations: Around 28 CD8+ CDR3 sequences were found to be shared between patients and controls, but these sequences appeared to be highly expressed in patients and within the immunodominant clones of the patients. Patients and healthy controls showed no significant difference in CD8+ Simpson's diversity (P=0.060).

The study deep-sequenced TCR repertoires of sorted CD4+ and CD8+ blood T cells from severe aplastic anemia patients and healthy subjects. Ficoll-Paque density gradient centrifugation was used to isolate peripheral blood mononuclear cells. CD4+ and CD8+ T cells were sorted by FACS or magnetic beads before DNA extraction. CDR1 is given as DFQATT and CDR2 as SNEGSKA, both from the germline V gene (reference sequence). The CDR3 spans 12 residues, from the cysteine through the phenylalanine. Only the CDR3 DNA is retained, 36 bases long and in frame from the first base. The V end gives up 7 bases and the J end 3 bases, leaving 4 bases in the junction not matched to a gene. Concerning this clonotype: Its antigen is currently not known. Base qualities are missing; no much larger clone stands one base away.

TCR beta VDJ combination and CDR3 sequence profiling used genomic DNA as the template. An Illumina HiSeq 2000 was the platform used for TCR repertoire sequencing. The published analysis was carried out like this. Repertoires were assessed using TRBV/TRBJ rearrangement plots, CDR3 size and DJ length profiles, and Simpson's diversity index. The immunodominant clone was defined as the most abundant DNA sequence in deep sequencing data. CDR3 amino acid sequences were screened for sharing across subjects and were compared with published repertoires and the VDJdb database. TCRdb trimmed the raw reads at Q25, called clones with MiXCR and kept productive beta chains. Identical CDR3 proteins give one entry, which carries the most common genes and DNA. It is TCRdb's table, rather than the study itself, that gives the V and J calls and clone size. In all, the sample holds about 190,000 distinct CDR3 sequences, and 54% of those were seen once. Jointly, the top ten make up about 17% of the sample.

The rearranged chain carries TRBV20-1 and TRBJ2-7; 9 middle bases align to TRBD1. The material sequenced was sorted CD4+, CD8+, or CD8+CD57+ T cells (not recorded which) from PBMCs. This receptor was identified in a human donor in good health, serving as a control. The CDR3 in this case is CSGQGQGYEQYF. The nucleotide sequence is TGCAGTGGCCAGGGACAGGGCTACGAGCAGTACTTC.